The clone carrying this T cell receptor (beta chain) has only a few counts. As yet, its antigen is unknown. The data were obtained in a study of T cells after yellow fever vaccination. Study-level results: Sorted repertoires could include abundant contaminating clonotypes from bulk cells.

One entry per CDR3 protein, called by TCRdb with MiXCR from the 5' RACE reads. Of approximately 450,000 distinct CDR3 sequences listed, 15% to 20% are singletons. Germline loops: CDR1 SGHAT, CDR2 FQNNGV. The CDR3 loop spans 19 amino acids. Trimming took off 5 bases at V and 0 bases at J, with 25 bases between the two ends. The J gene is TRBJ2-5, the V gene TRBV11-2; D may match TRBD1 or TRBD2 (5 bases each). This clonotype was sampled from a man aged 18 to 30 who received the YFV17D yellow fever vaccine. Sequencing used PBMCs, obtained before the yellow fever booster vaccination. The CDR3 DNA follows: TGTGCCAGCAGCCATGGGACCTATGGGACCAATCCGTACCAAGAGACCCAGTACTTC. Its translation: CASSHGTYGTNPYQETQYF.